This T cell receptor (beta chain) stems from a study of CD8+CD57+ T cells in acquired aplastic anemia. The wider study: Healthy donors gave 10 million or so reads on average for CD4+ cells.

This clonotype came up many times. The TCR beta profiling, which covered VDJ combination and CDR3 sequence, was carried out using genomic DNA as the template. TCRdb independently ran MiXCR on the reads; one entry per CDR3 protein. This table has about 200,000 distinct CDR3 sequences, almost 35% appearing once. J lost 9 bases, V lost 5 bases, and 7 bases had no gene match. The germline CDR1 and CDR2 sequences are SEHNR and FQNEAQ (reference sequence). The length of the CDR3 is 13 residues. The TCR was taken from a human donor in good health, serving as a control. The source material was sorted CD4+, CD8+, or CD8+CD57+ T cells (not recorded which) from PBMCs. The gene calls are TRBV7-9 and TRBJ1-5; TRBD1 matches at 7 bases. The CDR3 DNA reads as TGTGCCAGCAGCCAGACAGGGTCTGGGCCCCAGCATTTT. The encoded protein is CASSQTGSGPQHF.